Ten or more counts support the clone carrying this TCR beta chain. The TCRbeta library incorporated unique molecular identifiers. TCRdb processed the PCR reads anew with MiXCR; each CDR3 protein has one entry. This table has roughly 500,000 distinct CDR3 sequences, about 17% appearing once. The data originate from a study of T-cell reconstitution after alpha-beta-depleted transplantation in children. Germline V gene data show CDR1 as MNHEY and CDR2 as SMNVEV (reference sequence). This CDR3 has 13 amino acids. V was shortened by 2 bases and J by 3 bases, with 8 bases between the two germline ends. Sequencing was performed on PBMCs from the stem cell graft donor, taken from the stem cell graft. The sequence derives from a human donor who donated a stem cell graft to a child with acute lymphoblastic leukemia. This chain connects TRBV27 to TRBJ2-7; D unclear. CDR3 in amino acids: CASSLGQHYEQYF. The CDR3 DNA reads as TGTGCCAGCAGTTTAGGGCAGCACTACGAGCAGTACTTC.